The clone carrying this TCR beta chain was observed at least ten times. Its antigen is as yet unknown. This sample was included in a study of post-analysis software for immune sequencing data. As for the study in general: Courses of disease covered relapsing-remitting, secondary progressive and progressive-relapsing multiple sclerosis. Study observations and caveats: Samples from one preparation batch, clustered by F measure, grouped strongly together. With TRBV5-6, TRBV5-1 and TRBV20-1 included, 4 to 6 TRBV segments were more frequent in patients than in controls. People with multiple sclerosis had a significantly lower normalized Chao1 diversity than controls did.

The length of the CDR3 is 12 residues. V lost 5 bases and J 4 bases, leaving 8 bases between the germline ends. Sequencing libraries made from TCR beta cDNA carried unique molecular identifiers. With about 0.85 to 10 million T cells as the source, a few hundred thousand cDNA molecules resulted. One entry per CDR3 protein, called by TCRdb with MiXCR from the PCR reads. The sample yields 180,000 or so distinct CDR3 sequences, around 29% seen once. The sample was blood. The receptor's source is a girl aged 2-17 years with multiple sclerosis. The gene calls are TRBV12-3 or TRBV12-4 and TRBJ1-2; the D gene is possibly TRBD1 (6 bases). The CDR3 loop is CASSRGLYGYTF. The DNA for the CDR3 is TGTGCCAGCAGTCGGGGGCTCTATGGCTACACCTTC.